This T cell receptor (beta chain) was observed in a study of vaccination and CD4 T cells after COVID-19 (dated by TCRdb to between 2021 and 2024). Context from the whole study: Every convalescent patient had a positive nasal swab PCR test for SARS-CoV-2, with mild disease in roughly 10 patients and severe disease in one. The convalescent cohort comprised six males and four females, including two Hispanic individuals, seven Caucasians, two Asians and one multiracial person. Post-COVID blood samples from convalescent patients were collected a median of around 110 days after diagnosis, with a range of 35 to 161 days. In under twelve COVID-19 convalescent patients and a handful of infection-naive healthy vaccine recipients, researchers compared the spike-specific CD4+ TCR repertoire from before mRNA vaccination with the repertoire from after. Post-vaccine blood samples were collected a median of around 2.5 months after the second vaccine dose, ranging from about 13 to 250 days. Two doses of either the Pfizer-BioNTech BNT162b2 vaccine (n=8) or the Moderna mRNA-1273 vaccine (n=2) were administered to participants. As controls, cultures received a CEFX viral epitope pool (the positive control), an HIV-1 Nef peptide pool (the negative control), or no peptide at all. Overlapping spike peptide pools from SARS-CoV-2 and from the common cold coronaviruses HCoV-NL63, HCoV-OC43 and HCoV-229E were used as culture stimuli.

The library was generated by PCR. DNA from cultured CD4+ T cells was subjected to TCR sequencing with the Oncomine TCR Beta short-read assay at the Johns Hopkins FTIC core. The QIAamp micro DNA kit was used to extract genomic DNA from the cultured CD4+ T cells. The Oncomine TCR Beta libraries from cultured CD4+ T cells were pooled using unique dual indexes and then sequenced on an Illumina iSeq 100. The published analysis was carried out like this. Non-productive sequences were removed, and CDR3s not starting with C, not ending with F or W, or shorter than 7 amino acids were discarded. The MANAFEST web application was used to identify antigen-specific clonotypes by comparing peptide-stimulated wells against reference wells and other culture wells. To be called positive, a clone needed an FDR below 0.05, an odds ratio above 5, and a productive frequency above 0.1% in at least two of three replicate wells. Cross-reactive clonotypes were defined as significantly expanded in both SARS-CoV-2 spike wells and at least one common cold coronavirus spike condition. Levenshtein distances (stringdist) and unrooted phylogenetic trees (ape) in R version 3.6.1 were used to assess CDR3 homology. The public sequencing data were trimmed at Q25 with fastp and processed into clonotypes with MiXCR by TCRdb, which kept only in-frame beta chains. Every distinct CDR3 protein forms one entry, paired with its most common genes and DNA. TCRdb's processing, not the authors', yielded these V and J calls. This sample has fewer than 5,500 distinct CDR3 sequences in its table, and roughly 46% of those were observed once. Roughly two fifths of the sample is in the top ten clones.

What the work shows at the level of the full study, not this receptor alone: The study included relatively few convalescent patients and did not analyze early timepoints after natural infection. Nearly all vaccine-specific clones in convalescent patients (304 of 307) were mono-reactive for SARS-CoV-2 spike rather than cross-reactive with common cold coronaviruses. The median count of SARS-CoV-2-reactive clonotypes went up from 21 after infection to 30 to 40 after vaccination, although the change was not significant. Among convalescent patients, a median about 86% of the SARS-CoV-2-reactive clones seen after vaccination appeared only after vaccination, which suggests priming specific to the vaccine.

The sample's treatment or condition label, in plain terms: 10-day PBMC culture with coronavirus spike peptide pools or control peptides (ViraFEST assay). To expand antigen-specific T cells with peptide pools and then pick out the expanded clonotypes through TCR sequencing, the study relied on the ViraFEST assay. The positive SARS-CoV-2 PCR tests of the convalescent patients were dated from March to December 2020, before the Alpha, Beta and Delta variants emerged in the United States. Each well held 2.2 million or so PBMCs cultured with 9 to 10 ug/ml peptide pools in IMDM containing approximately 4.8% human AB serum and about 10 IU/ml IL-2. Half of the culture medium was replaced with fresh IL-2-containing medium on days 3 and 7. CD4+ T cells were isolated after approximately 10 days of culture through negative selection using the EasySep CD4+ T cell isolation kit. Ficoll-Paque Plus gradient centrifugation was used to isolate PBMCs from whole blood, and the isolated PBMCs were then either used fresh or cryopreserved at -140C. Triplicate wells were generally used for each culture condition.

A few counts support this clonotype. Its specific antigen is unknown. The record has no base qualities; no much larger clone is one base away. This sample comprised CD4+ T cells from blood, cultured in vitro, obtained after SARS-CoV-2 vaccination. The clonotype comes from a human donor who had recovered from COVID-19.

The CDR3 has the sequence CASTWDISNTEAFF. At the DNA level, the sequence is TGTGCCAGCACCTGGGACATCTCGAACACTGAAGCTTTCTTT. The chain links TRBV2 with TRBJ1-1; a tentative D call is TRBD1 (6 bases match). The CDR3 has 14 amino acids, counting the end cysteine and phenylalanine. Only CDR3 DNA remains: 42 bases, in frame from the first base. Via the germline V gene, CDR1 is SNHLY and CDR2 FYNNEI. V drops 7 bases and J drops 1 base, leaving 13 bases in between.